The text below deals with one T cell receptor (beta chain). Its specificity is not known. The read halts 3 residues ahead of the CDR3 end, with the missing end drawn from the germline J gene. The germline V gene has CDR1 SGHDT and CDR2 YYEEEE. The CDR3 runs 15 residues. V was trimmed by 5 bases and J by 0 bases, leaving 12 bases between them. These data originate in a study of TET2 disruption in CD19-targeted CAR T cells. Using immunoSEQ multiplex PCR, the repertoire was profiled, and TCRdb retains in-frame clones only, with some absent. This sample lists 25,000 or so clones; its ten largest clones have approximately 2%. Treatment defined: autologous CTL019 cells: CD19 CAR with 4-1BB and CD3 zeta domains. The CD19 CAR included TCR zeta plus 4-1BB costimulatory signaling. Leukapheresis of peripheral blood supplied the T cells used to manufacture CTL019.

Specimen: CD8- CAR+ T cells sorted from cultured blood T cells, collected for CD19 CAR T cell therapy. The subset: CD8-negative CAR-positive T cells from the infusion product. The receptor's source is a man in his 70s with chronic lymphocytic leukemia. The chain uses TRBV5-6 and TRBJ1-5; tentative D call: TRBD1 (6 bases). The DNA read from the CDR3 is TGTGCCAGCAGATCACAGGGTTATAGCAATCAGCCC. As protein: CASRSQGYSNQP. The CDR3 reads in full as CASRSQGYSNQPQHF.